The T cell receptor beta chain described here comes from a study of blood T cell repertoires in COVID-19 (dated by TCRdb to about 2020). As for the study more broadly: Collaborator samples came from the United States, Italy and Spain and covered acute and convalescent phases of COVID-19. The material from the prospective study consisted of cDNA or gDNA derived from T cells, B-cell-depleted T cells, or PBMCs. Where available, HLA class I and class II types were taken from metadata supplied by the sample provider and were not determined by assay-based typing. Deeply sampled blood TCRbeta repertoires from subjects exposed to, actively infected with, or recovered from COVID-19 were included in the dataset. Samples were obtained from the ongoing ImmuneRACE study (first 160 participants) and from over 1,000 subjects provided by 6 global collaborators. The repertoires were made available in a free public database intended to serve as a resource for research on the immune response to SARS-CoV-2. Sample metadata almost always included a de-identified subject ID, COVID-19 status, age in years and sex.

One collaborating source in Seattle enrolled patients during active infection and followed them longitudinally through the course of disease. Collaborating institutions collected whole blood in K2EDTA tubes following their own protocols. For TCRbeta analysis, collaborators shipped samples as frozen whole blood, isolated PBMCs, or DNA extracted from either of those sample types. This clone appeared a few times. Its antigen is currently not known. Within one base of it there is no much larger clone, and no base qualities were kept. The CDR3 numbers 14 residues from cysteine through phenylalanine. CDR3 DNA only is kept here, 42 bases in frame from base 1. V sheds 1 base and J sheds 2 bases, leaving 8 bases between their ends. CDR1 is given as SGHVS and CDR2 as FNYEAQ, both from the germline V gene. General conclusions and limits of the study: Clinical and demographic metadata were provided uncurated, with the amount varying by source and participant.

TCRbeta CDR3 regions were amplified from genomic DNA by means of the immunoSEQ Assay, a bias-controlled multiplex PCR. Per the source publication's procedure: The number of nucleated cells in each sample was estimated by amplification of reference gene primers within the assay. Sequence reads were collapsed and filtered to measure the absolute abundance of every unique TCRbeta CDR3 rearrangement. For each sample, productive Simpson clonality was calculated as the square root of Simpson's diversity index over productive rearrangements. Here the immuneACCESS table is served through TCRdb, limited to in-frame sequences with V and J called. Missing clones are a known gap in these copies; in checked studies unresolved V genes cover under half, and the rest lacks a known reason. The V and J calls and clone size were taken over from that table, and D and trimming were inferred from the DNA. In all, the sample holds 100,000 to 150,000 clones, and roughly 74% of those were seen once. The ten largest clones add up to 4.5% to 6% of the sample.

The rearranged chain carries TRBV7-6 and TRBJ2-5; a weak D assignment points to TRBD1 (6 bases agree). Input material: peripheral blood. The clonotype originates from a man older than 75 with COVID-19, enrolled during active disease. CDR3 region: CASSLGQAQETQYF. In nucleotide form, the sequence is TGTGCCAGCAGCTTAGGACAGGCGCAAGAGACCCAGTACTTC.